The 21 T cell receptor beta chains presented below share a single source sample, sequenced in a study of blood T cell repertoires in COVID-19 (dated by TCRdb to the early 2020s). The protocol used for the library was the immunoSEQ multiplex PCR assay. Held by TCRdb, this immuneACCESS table contains in-frame sequences only and omits some clones. Under half of the omission traces to an unresolved V gene where checked; the cause of the rest is unknown. The sample data list some 350,000 clones, and 87% of these were observed just once. The ten largest make up about 6% of the sample. Sequencing was carried out using peripheral blood. The receptors were gathered from a woman between 50 and 59 years old with COVID-19, enrolled during active disease.

In its sample, this clone was seen once. The rearrangement joins TRBV11-3 to TRBJ2-7, with D possibly TRBD1 on 5 matching bases. Trimming left V 5 bases short and J 0 bases short, with 8 bases between. Germline V gene data show CDR1 as SGHNT and CDR2 as YENEEA. There are 13 residues in the CDR3. CDR3 amino acids: CASSPDNSYEQYF. As DNA, the CDR3 is TGTGCCAGCAGCCCGGACAACTCCTACGAGCAGTACTTC. The full variable domain, rest sourced from reference TRBV11-3 and TRBJ2-7, is EAGVVQSPRYKIIEKKQPVAFWCNPISGHNTLYWYLQNLGQGPELLIRYENEEAVDDSQLPKDRFSAERLKGVDSTLKIQPAELGDSAVYLCASSPDNSYEQYFGPGTRLTVT.

This clone was found once. V and J are TRBV11-3 and TRBJ1-1; TRBD1 matches 7 bases. V shed 4 bases and J 8 bases; nucleotides not matched to a gene: 7. This CDR3 spans 13 amino acids. Germline values: CDR1 SGHNT, CDR2 YENEEA. This CDR3 reads CASSSRTGVEAFF. The CDR3 DNA reads as TGTGCCAGCAGCTCGCGGACAGGTGTCGAAGCTTTCTTT.

The rearrangement uses TRBV23-1 and TRBJ1-2, with 9 bases aligning to TRBD1. TRBV23-1 is designated an ORF whose function remains uncertain. V gave up 1 base and J gave up 5 bases; unmatched junction bases: 14. The CDR3 sequence is 18 residues long. CDR3: CASSQLKTLGQGCYGYTF. In DNA, the CDR3 is TGCGCCAGCAGTCAATTGAAGACCTTGGGACAGGGATGTTATGGCTACACCTTC.

This CDR3 is CASSYFDRGDSPLHF. CDR3 nucleotides: TGTGCCAGCAGTTACTTCGACAGGGGAGATTCACCCCTCCACTTT. The chain has TRBV6-5 and TRBJ1-6; 8 positions agree with TRBD1. The CDR3 spans 15 residues. Trimming cost V 1 base and J 8 bases; bases outside gene matches: 4. The germline gives CDR1 MNHEY, CDR2 SVGAGI.

The sample holds one count of this clone. CDR3 in DNA: TGTGCCAGCAGTCCGTGGACAGGGAGTACCTCTGGAAACACCATATATTTT. Translating it yields CASSPWTGSTSGNTIYF. This chain uses TRBV27 with TRBJ1-3; 8 bases are shared with TRBD1. The CDR3 contains 17 residues. From germline, CDR1 is MNHEY and CDR2 SMNVEV (reference sequence). V shed 5 bases, J shed 0 bases, and the junction held 9 bases outside the gene matches.

The chain employs TRBV7-2 and TRBJ1-5, with D maybe TRBD1 (6 bases). Per germline, CDR1 SGHTA and CDR2 FQGNSA. The CDR3 runs 17 residues. Trimming stripped 1 base from V and 3 bases from J, with 16 bases between. The CDR3 loop is CASSLVLLQGNNQPQHF. CDR3 sequence (DNA): TGTGCCAGCAGCTTAGTTCTCTTACAGGGCAACAATCAGCCCCAGCATTTT.

The V call is TRBV29-1, the J call TRBJ1-4, with D possibly matching TRBD1 (6 bases). Germline CDR1 SQVTM, CDR2 ANQGSEA. Trimming left V 4 bases short and J 7 bases short, with 16 bases between. The CDR3 has 14 residues. The CDR3 loop is CSVGPAGASEKLFF. CDR3 nucleotides: TGCAGCGTTGGTCCGGCAGGGGCGAGTGAAAAACTGTTTTTT.

The J gene is TRBJ1-3, the V gene TRBV3-1 (or the pseudogene TRBV3-2); D remains ambiguous. The germline CDR1 and CDR2 sequences are LGHDT and YNNKEL (reference sequence). V was clipped by 0 bases and J by 0 bases, with 9 bases between them. This CDR3 contains 16 residues. The CDR3 region is CASSQDRVFSGNTIYF. CDR3 DNA: TGTGCCAGCAGCCAAGATCGGGTATTCTCTGGAAACACCATATATTTT.

The chain couples TRBV4-2 to TRBJ2-4, with D unresolved. The V end was cut by 4 bases, the J end by 3 bases, with 16 bases between. The CDR3 covers 16 residues. CDR1 and CDR2 from the germline V gene are LGHNA and YNFKEQ. CDR3 residues: CASSPLGSEGKNIQYF. The CDR3 DNA is TGTGCCAGCAGCCCCCTAGGTTCTGAAGGCAAAAACATTCAGTACTTC.

The CDR3 loop is CASSQEHSGYNEQFF. DNA of the CDR3: TGCGCCAGCAGCCAAGAGCACTCCGGCTACAATGAGCAGTTCTTC. V and J are TRBV4-3 and TRBJ2-1; D gene uncertain. V gave up 0 bases and J gave up 3 bases, with 9 bases separating them. Germline V gives CDR1 LGHNA, CDR2 YSLEER. The CDR3 totals 15 residues.

In the case of this clone: The germline gene is not matched at one end of the junction; a read error may be the cause. The V and J genes are TRBV6-5 and TRBJ1-3, with TRBD1 matching over 7 bases. Germline lookup yields CDR1 MNHEY and CDR2 SVGAGI. The CDR3 has 14 residues. In nucleotides, the CDR3 is TGCTTGGCAGGGGGACTTTACTCTGGAAACACCATATATTTT. This encodes CLAGGLYSGNTIYF.

This clone appeared a few times. The CDR3 here is CASSTTRGGTEAFF. Written as DNA, the CDR3 is TGTGCCAGCAGCACAACACGGGGTGGAACTGAAGCTTTCTTT. The chain employs TRBV9 and TRBJ1-1, with no clear D. The CDR3 loop spans 14 amino acids. Germline V CDR1 and CDR2: SGDLS, YYNGEE. Trimming removed 4 bases from V and 5 bases from J, with 15 bases in between.

The gene calls are TRBV10-3 and TRBJ1-5; tentatively, D is TRBD1 (6 bases). V was clipped by 6 bases and J by 0 bases, with 6 bases between them. CDR1 is ENHRY and CDR2 is SYGVKD in the germline V gene. CDR3 length: 13 amino acids. Here the CDR3 DNA reads TGTGCCATCAGACAGGGTAGCAATCAGCCCCAGCATTTT. This gives the protein CAIRQGSNQPQHF.

The rearrangement joins TRBV5-4 to TRBJ2-7; D is ambiguous. Per the germline V gene, CDR1 is SGHNT and CDR2 is YYREEE (reference sequence). This CDR3 has 14 residues. The ends were cut back, 2 bases at V and 1 base at J, with 10 bases in the middle. This CDR3 reads CASSFHTTSYEQYF. CDR3 nucleotides: TGTGCCAGCAGCTTTCATACTACGTCCTACGAGCAGTACTTC. The entire variable domain, with the rest obtained from reference TRBV5-4 and TRBJ2-7, is as follows: ETGVTQSPTHLIKTRGQQVTLRCSSQSGHNTVSWYQQALGQGPQFIFQYYREEENGRGNFPPRFSGLQFPNYSSELNVNALELDDSALYLCASSFHTTSYEQYFGPGTRLTVT.

This rearrangement joins TRBV11-3 to TRBJ2-5, with D perhaps TRBD1 (6 bases). Germline V gene data show CDR1 as SGHNT and CDR2 as YENEEA. This CDR3 comprises 14 residues. V was trimmed by 5 bases and J by 5 bases, leaving 15 bases between them. CDR3 amino acids: CASSLGAGGETQYF. Written as DNA, the CDR3 is TGTGCCAGCAGCCTAGGGGCTGGGGGCGAGACCCAGTACTTC.

The chain employs TRBV6-5 and TRBJ2-5, with unresolved D. CDR3 size: 11 residues. The ends were cut back, 7 bases at V and 7 bases at J, with 10 bases in the middle. Germline V lookup: CDR1 MNHEY, CDR2 SVGAGI. The CDR3: CASTRLGTQYF. The CDR3 nucleotides read TGTGCCAGCACCCGTCTAGGGACCCAGTACTTC.

This clone occurred many times. The chain recombines TRBV10-3 with TRBJ2-7; a weak D match, TRBD1 (6 bases). V lost 5 bases to trimming and J lost 6 bases, with 8 bases between them. Germline CDR1 reads ENHRY; CDR2 reads SYGVKD. This CDR3 has 11 residues. CDR3 amino acids: CAISTGPEQYF. The CDR3, as DNA: TGTGCCATCAGTACAGGGCCCGAGCAGTACTTC.

This clone was seen a handful of times. The chain carries TRBV5-5 and TRBJ2-7, with 11 bases aligning to TRBD1. Germline CDR1 SGHKS, CDR2 YYEKEE (reference sequence). V lost 0 bases and J lost 4; bases outside the gene matches: 3. The CDR3 totals 15 residues. CDR3: CASSLGTGGFYEQYF. The CDR3 DNA follows: TGTGCCAGCAGCTTGGGGACAGGGGGCTTTTACGAGCAGTACTTC.

This clone has a handful of counts. J is TRBJ1-5 and V is TRBV7-2, with 7 bases identical to TRBD1. V lost 5 bases to trimming and J lost 6 bases; unmatched junction nucleotides: 7. From germline, CDR1 is SGHTA and CDR2 FQGNSA. This CDR3 is built from 14 residues. The CDR3 DNA follows: TGTGCCAGCAGCCCAGACAGGGTTTCTCAGCCCCAGCATTTT. Amino acids: CASSPDRVSQPQHF.

The sample holds one count of this clone. V is TRBV9 and J is TRBJ2-1; a possible D gene is TRBD1 (5 bases). Trimming shortened V by 0 bases and J by 7 bases, and 17 bases separated the two germline ends. The CDR3 covers 16 residues. Per germline, CDR1 SGDLS and CDR2 YYNGEE. This chain's CDR3 is CASSVEEWGRRNEQFF. Here the CDR3 DNA reads TGTGCCAGCAGCGTAGAGGAGTGGGGCAGGCGGAATGAGCAGTTCTTC. Using reference TRBV9 and TRBJ2-1 for the parts outside the CDR3, the full variable domain is DSGVTQTPKHLITATGQRVTLRCSPRSGDLSVYWYQQSLDQGLQFLIQYYNGEERAKGNILERFSAQQFPDLHSELNLSSLELGDSALYFCASSVEEWGRRNEQFFGPGTRLTVL.

This chain connects TRBV5-1 to TRBJ2-1; D perhaps matches TRBD2 (5 bases). CDR1 is SGHRS, CDR2 YFSETQ, per germline. CDR3 length equals 15 residues. The V end was cut by 0 bases, the J end by 5 bases, with 12 bases between. The CDR3, as DNA: TGCGCCAGCAGCTTGGTTAGCGACAACCACAATGAGCAGTTCTTC. The encoded protein is CASSLVSDNHNEQFF.